A single sample is the source of the 30 T cell receptor beta chains below, sequenced in a study of T cells in Graves' hyperthyroidism and ophthalmopathy. What was amplified from RNA transcripts were TCR beta CDR3 regions. HTBI primers drove first-round RT-PCR of the TCR CDR3. TCRdb called the multiplex PCR reads again in MiXCR, with one record for every CDR3 protein. The data show 600,000 to 700,000 distinct CDR3 sequences, around 15% seen once. What was sequenced was blood. These receptors all come from a woman in her thirties or forties with Graves' ophthalmopathy.

This clonotype was seen ten or more times. The chain carries TRBV6-5 and TRBJ2-7, with a weak D call TRBD1 (6 bases). V was shortened by 2 bases and J by 1 base, with 9 bases between the two germline ends. The CDR3 runs 14 residues. Germline assignment: CDR1 MNHEY and CDR2 SVGAGI. The CDR3 is CASSYRDNSYEQYF. CDR3 bases: TGTGCCAGCAGTTACCGGGACAATTCCTACGAGCAGTACTTC.

There are many counts of this clonotype. The V and J genes are TRBV20-1 and TRBJ2-7; D is unclear. CDR3 length: 12 amino acids. CDR1 DFQATT and CDR2 SNEGSKA come from the germline V gene (reference sequence). Trimming pared 1 base from V and 2 bases from J, leaving 6 bases between. The CDR3 DNA follows: TGCAGTGCTAGAGCCTTAACCTACGAGCAGTACTTC. It yields the protein CSARALTYEQYF.

This clonotype was detected only a few times. The chain has TRBV12-3 or TRBV12-4 and TRBJ1-5, with no clear D. The CDR3 runs 13 residues. Trimming shortened V by 1 base and J by 12 bases, and 13 bases separated the two germline ends. The CDR3 here is CASSLEDGSLQHF. CDR3 bases: TGTGCCAGCAGTTTAGAGGATGGGAGCCTCCAGCATTTT.

The J gene is TRBJ2-7, the V gene TRBV12-3 or TRBV12-4; TRBD1 is a possible D gene (5 bases). Trimming stripped 4 bases from V and 4 bases from J, with 14 bases between. This CDR3 is 14 amino acids long. The CDR3 DNA sequence: TGTGCCAGCAGTTACCAGACAGCTAGGTACGAGCAGTACTTC. Encoded protein: CASSYQTARYEQYF.

The chain joins TRBV6-5 to TRBJ1-1, with D possibly being TRBD1 (6 bases). Germline V gene sequence: CDR1 MNHEY, CDR2 SVGAGI. The V end lost 0 bases, the J end lost 0 bases, and 14 bases lay between the germline ends. This CDR3 contains 17 residues. The CDR3 protein is CASSYSGGARLNTEAFF. The CDR3, as DNA: TGTGCCAGCAGTTACTCCGGGGGGGCGCGTTTGAACACTGAAGCTTTCTTT.

This clonotype was seen many times. The J gene is TRBJ2-7, the V gene TRBV27, with 8 bases fitting TRBD1. CDR3 length: 15 residues. The trim removed 3 bases at V and 7 bases at J, leaving 11 bases unmatched. The V gene's germline CDR1 is MNHEY and CDR2 SMNVEV (reference sequence). The CDR3 region has the DNA TGTGCCAGCAGTTTCGCGGCAGGGGGCTTCGGTGAGCAGTACTTC. Its translation: CASSFAAGGFGEQYF.

The chain joins TRBV4-1 to TRBJ1-2; D is perhaps TRBD1 (5 bases). Germline-derived CDR1 and CDR2 are MGHRA and YSYEKL. V gave up 4 bases and J gave up 5 bases, with 17 bases separating them. The CDR3 consists of 15 residues. DNA of the CDR3: TGCGCCAGCAGCCTACATCAGGTAGAGGGGTATGGCTACACCTTC. Translation: CASSLHQVEGYGYTF.

Ten or more counts support this clonotype. This chain uses TRBV11-2 with TRBJ2-7, with a possible D match to TRBD1 (6 bases). The CDR3 is 15 amino acids. Germline values: CDR1 SGHAT, CDR2 FQNNGV. V dropped 1 base and J dropped 0 bases, with 10 bases sitting between them. CDR3 amino acids: CASSLVRDNSYEQYF. DNA of the CDR3: TGTGCCAGCAGCTTAGTCAGGGACAACTCCTACGAGCAGTACTTC.

This clonotype was observed a few times. The chain uses TRBV11-3 and TRBJ2-7; 7 nucleotides line up with TRBD1. The V and J ends lost 3 bases and 5 bases, in that order; junction bases with no gene match: 4. The CDR3 length is 13 residues. Germline V lookup: CDR1 SGHNT, CDR2 YENEEA. The CDR3 is CASSFRDSDEQYF. The CDR3 DNA reads TGTGCCAGCAGCTTCCGGGACAGTGACGAGCAGTACTTC.

This clonotype was picked up many times. V gene TRBV10-2 combines with J gene TRBJ2-7; D is perhaps TRBD1 (6 bases). The ends were cut back, 0 bases at V and 4 bases at J, with 7 bases in the middle. There are 13 residues in the CDR3. Germline V gene lookup returns CDR1 WSHSY and CDR2 SAAADI. The CDR3 loop is CASSESGAYEQYF. The CDR3 bases are TGCGCCAGCAGTGAGTCGGGGGCATACGAGCAGTACTTC.

This clonotype has ten or more counts. V and J are TRBV24-1 and TRBJ2-2; 9 positions match TRBD1. CDR1 KGHDR and CDR2 SFDVKD come from the germline V gene. V gave up 9 bases and J gave up 4 bases; unmatched junction bases: 5. CDR3 size: 14 residues. The CDR3 protein is CATRDRASTGELFF. CDR3 nucleotides: TGTGCCACCCGGGACAGGGCGTCCACCGGGGAGCTGTTTTTT.

This clonotype appeared a few times. The rearrangement uses TRBV10-1 and TRBJ2-2; 7 bases are a match to TRBD1. CDR1 WNHNN and CDR2 SYGVQD come from the germline V gene (reference sequence). With V trimmed by 3 bases and J by 5 bases, 3 bases remained unmatched. This CDR3 region has 14 residues. In nucleotides, the CDR3 is TGCGCCAGCAGTGATTGGGACAGTACCGGGGAGCTGTTTTTT. This translates into CASSDWDSTGELFF.

This clonotype was picked up many times. The rearrangement links TRBV10-3 to TRBJ1-5; TRBD1 agrees at 7 bases. This CDR3 has 13 amino acids. CDR1 and CDR2 (germline): ENHRY, SYGVKD. J gave up 5 bases and V 9 bases, and 7 bases lay outside the gene matches. For the CDR3, the DNA is TGTGCCATTAGGACAGGCCTGGATCAGCCCCAGCATTTT. It yields the protein CAIRTGLDQPQHF.

The chain uses TRBV5-1 and TRBJ1-1; 7 bases align to TRBD1. CDR3 length equals 13 residues. CDR1 is SGHRS, CDR2 YFSETQ, per germline. Trimming at V came to 4 bases and at J to 3 bases, leaving 3 bases not matched to a gene. The CDR3 region has the DNA TGCGCCAGCAGCGAAGGACAGGACACTGAAGCTTTCTTT. Translation gives CASSEGQDTEAFF.

In its sample, this clonotype was seen many times. V gene TRBV4-1 combines with J gene TRBJ2-5; D not certain. Germline lookup yields CDR1 MGHRA and CDR2 YSYEKL. V lost 5 bases and J 7 bases, leaving 17 bases between the germline ends. This CDR3 region has 14 residues. CDR3 DNA: TGCGCCAGCAGCACTCAGGACGGCAGGCGGACCCAGTACTTC. Protein product: CASSTQDGRRTQYF.

This clonotype came up many times. This rearrangement joins TRBV20-1 to TRBJ2-7; 11 bases map to TRBD2. CDR3 length equals 15 residues. The germline V gene encodes CDR1 DFQATT and CDR2 SNEGSKA (reference sequence). V lost 2 bases and J lost 3; bases outside the gene matches: 6. CDR3 loop: CSARPTSGRGYEQYF. The CDR3 DNA sequence: TGCAGTGCTAGACCAACTAGCGGGAGAGGCTACGAGCAGTACTTC.

This clonotype has a count of ten or more. The CDR3 coding sequence is TGTGCTAGTGGTACAGATAACACCGGGGAGCTGTTTTTT. As protein: CASGTDNTGELFF. This chain uses TRBV12-5 with TRBJ2-2; D gene uncertain. CDR3 size: 13 residues. V was trimmed by 5 bases and J by 2 bases, leaving 6 bases between them. Germline CDR1 is LGHNT and CDR2 is FRNRAP.

J is TRBJ2-7 and V is TRBV7-2, with TRBD2 identical over 13 bases. This CDR3 region has 12 residues. V was pared by 4 bases and J by 11 bases, with 2 bases of the junction left unmatched. The germline V gene has CDR1 SGHTA and CDR2 FQGNSA. Here the CDR3 reads CASSYGLAGEYF. CDR3 sequence (DNA): TGTGCCAGCAGCTATGGACTAGCGGGAGAGTACTTC. Looking up the rest from reference TRBV7-2 and TRBJ2-7 gives the full variable domain: GAGVSQSPSNKVTEKGKDVELRCDPISGHTALYWYRQSLGQGLEFLIYFQGNSAPDKSGLPSDRFSAERTGGSVSTLTIQRTQQEDSAVYLCASSYGLAGEYFGPGTRLTVT.

This clonotype was seen at least ten times. This chain connects TRBV30 to TRBJ2-7; 9 positions match TRBD1. The CDR3 has 11 residues. V lost 4 bases, J lost 5 bases, and 0 bases stayed unmatched. Looked up from germline, CDR1 is GTSNPN and CDR2 is SVGIG (reference sequence). The CDR3 loop reads CAWNRGHEQYF. CDR3 nucleotide sequence: TGTGCCTGGAACAGGGGGCACGAGCAGTACTTC.

This clonotype was observed a few times. V gene TRBV29-1 combines with J gene TRBJ2-6; D gene unclear. The CDR3 is 20 amino acids. Germline CDR1 and CDR2: SQVTM and ANQGSEA. The ends were cut back, 0 bases at V and 0 bases at J, with 21 bases in the middle. As DNA, the CDR3 is TGCAGCGTTGAAGATACACAGCGAGGTACTCTCCTCTCTGGGGCCAACGTCCTGACTTTC. This translates into CSVEDTQRGTLLSGANVLTF.

The genes are TRBV5-1 and TRBJ1-1; 9 bases match TRBD1. Germline V gene data show CDR1 as SGHRS and CDR2 as YFSETQ. This CDR3 has 14 residues. Unmatched junction bases numbered 3, after V lost 0 bases and J lost 6 bases. The CDR3 here is CASSLGQGDAEAFF. In nucleotides, the CDR3 is TGCGCCAGCAGCTTGGGACAGGGGGATGCTGAAGCTTTCTTT.

The rearrangement joins TRBV7-9 to TRBJ2-3; D unresolved. The CDR3 loop spans 13 amino acids. Germline V gene lookup returns CDR1 SEHNR and CDR2 FQNEAQ (reference sequence). V was shortened by 2 bases and J by 4 bases, with 7 bases between the two germline ends. The CDR3 nucleotides read TGTGCCAGCAGCTTAAGTGGCCCAGATACGCAGTATTTT. Translation gives CASSLSGPDTQYF.

The sample holds a few counts of this clonotype. The chain couples TRBV4-2 to TRBJ2-7; 10 bases match TRBD2. From germline, CDR1 is LGHNA and CDR2 YNFKEQ. This CDR3 region has 15 residues. The junction had 8 bases not matched to a gene; V was cut back by 4 bases and J by 5 bases. CDR3 coding DNA: TGTGCCAGCAGCCGAGGAGCGGGAGGGAATAACGAGCAGTACTTC. This sequence encodes CASSRGAGGNNEQYF.

This clonotype was counted at least ten times. The chain joins TRBV9 to TRBJ2-5; the D gene could be TRBD1 or TRBD2 (5 bases each). In germline, CDR1 is SGDLS, CDR2 YYNGEE. V was clipped by 4 bases and J by 0 bases, with 19 bases between them. The CDR3 is 17 residues long. In DNA, the CDR3 is TGTGCCAGCAGCCGTTTTCTGTTCGGGACGGACCAAGAGACCCAGTACTTC. Translation gives CASSRFLFGTDQETQYF.

CDR3 region: CASRTQGAEAFF. In DNA, the CDR3 is TGTGCCAGCAGGACGCAGGGAGCTGAAGCTTTCTTT. This sequence joins TRBV27 and TRBJ1-1, with a weak D call TRBD1 (5 bases). Germline CDR1 and CDR2: MNHEY and SMNVEV (reference sequence). CDR3 length equals 12 residues. Trimming pared 6 bases from V and 6 bases from J, leaving 11 bases between.

V usage is TRBV20-1 and J usage is TRBJ2-2; TRBD2 matches at 10 bases. The CDR3 is 19 amino acids. CDR1 and CDR2 from the germline V gene are DFQATT and SNEGSKA (reference sequence). V gave up 1 base and J gave up 4 bases; unmatched junction bases: 15. CDR3 in amino acids: CSARAVGPGVAGGTGELFF. CDR3 coding DNA: TGCAGTGCTAGAGCCGTCGGCCCTGGGGTAGCGGGAGGCACCGGGGAGCTGTTTTTT.

This clonotype was observed a few times. The chain recombines TRBV14 with TRBJ2-4; maybe TRBD2 (5 bases). This CDR3 has 12 amino acids. V was pared by 0 bases and J by 8 bases, with 5 bases between. CDR1 SGHDN and CDR2 FVKESK come from the germline V gene. The CDR3 reads CASSQERDIQYF. The CDR3 DNA sequence: TGTGCCAGCAGCCAAGAGCGGGACATTCAGTACTTC.

There are many counts of this clonotype. This chain links TRBV20-1 with TRBJ1-2, with TRBD1 matching over 7 bases. V trimming: 5 bases; J trimming: 4 bases; junction bases outside the gene matches: 4. This CDR3 contains 12 residues. The V gene's germline CDR1 is DFQATT and CDR2 SNEGSKA (reference sequence). DNA for the CDR3: TGCAGTGCTCGGGACAGCGGCTATGGCTACACCTTC. This codes for CSARDSGYGYTF.

The sample holds many counts of this clonotype. This sequence joins TRBV7-9 and TRBJ2-2; D remains unclear. Germline CDR1 SEHNR, CDR2 FQNEAQ (reference sequence). With 5 bases removed from V and 4 bases from J, the gap between germline ends came to 11 bases. The CDR3 runs 14 residues. This CDR3 reads CASSPGRSTGELFF. DNA for the CDR3: TGTGCCAGCAGCCCCGGTCGGTCCACCGGGGAGCTGTTTTTT.

This clonotype was picked up many times. The chain carries TRBV28 and TRBJ1-5; D not resolved. Looked up from germline, CDR1 is MDHEN and CDR2 is SYDVKM. The CDR3 spans 15 residues. The V end was cut by 6 bases, the J end by 4 bases, with 16 bases between. The CDR3 DNA follows: TGTGCCAGCAGCTGGGCAGGCGGAGGTAATCAGCCCCAGCATTTT. This gives the protein CASSWAGGGNQPQHF. Filled out from reference TRBV28 and TRBJ1-5, the complete variable domain reads DVKVTQSSRYLVKRTGEKVFLECVQDMDHENMFWYRQDPGLGLRLIYFSYDVKMKEKGDIPEGYSVSREKKERFSLILESASTNQTSMYLCASSWAGGGNQPQHFGDGTRLSIL.